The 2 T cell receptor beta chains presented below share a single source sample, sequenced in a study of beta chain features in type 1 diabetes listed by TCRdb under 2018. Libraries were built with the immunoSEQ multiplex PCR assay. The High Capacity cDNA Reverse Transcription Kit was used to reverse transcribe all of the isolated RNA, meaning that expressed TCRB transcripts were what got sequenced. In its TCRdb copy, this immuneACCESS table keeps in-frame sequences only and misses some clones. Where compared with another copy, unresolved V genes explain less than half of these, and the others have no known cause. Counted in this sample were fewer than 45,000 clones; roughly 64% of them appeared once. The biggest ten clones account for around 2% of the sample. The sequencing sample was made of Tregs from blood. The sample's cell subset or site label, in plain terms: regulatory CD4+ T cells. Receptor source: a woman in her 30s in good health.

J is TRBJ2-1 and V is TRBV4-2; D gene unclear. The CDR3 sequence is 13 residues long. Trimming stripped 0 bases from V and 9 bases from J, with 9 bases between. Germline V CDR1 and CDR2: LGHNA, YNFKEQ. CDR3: CASSQDNWPEQFF. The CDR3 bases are TGTGCCAGCAGCCAAGATAATTGGCCTGAGCAGTTCTTC.

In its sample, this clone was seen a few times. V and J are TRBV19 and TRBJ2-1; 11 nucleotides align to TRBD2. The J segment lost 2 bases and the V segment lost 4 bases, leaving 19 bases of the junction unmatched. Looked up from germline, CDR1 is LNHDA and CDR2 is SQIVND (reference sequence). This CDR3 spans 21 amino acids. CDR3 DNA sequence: TGTGCCAGTAGTACCAAAATTCAAGGGACTAGCGGTCGGGTCACCTACAATGAGCAGTTCTTC. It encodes CASSTKIQGTSGRVTYNEQFF.